The next 21 T cell receptor beta chains were all read from a single sample in a study of shared clonotypes between healthy human individuals. Method: immunoSEQ multiplex PCR; TCRdb's copy keeps in-frame clones and lacks some. The sample carries about 530,000 clones, almost 80% recorded once. Sequenced sample: PBMCs. These receptors came from a woman in her thirties or forties in good health. Some clones in this sample may be carry-over from other donors' samples.

This chain links TRBV19 with TRBJ2-3, with D maybe TRBD2 (5 bases). V lost 5 bases and J lost 6, with 15 bases in between. Germline V CDR1 and CDR2: LNHDA, SQIVND (reference sequence). This CDR3 is 14 amino acids long. CDR3 nucleotides: TGTGCCAGTAGTTTTTTCGTGGGAGTGGATACGCAGTATTTT. Its protein product is CASSFFVGVDTQYF.

This CDR3 reads CASSLHGQGRPGNTIYF. The CDR3 DNA is TGCGCCAGCAGCCTCCATGGACAGGGAAGGCCTGGAAACACCATATATTTT. V gene TRBV4-3 combines with J gene TRBJ1-3; TRBD1 aligns across 8 bases. This CDR3 region has 17 residues. Germline V gives CDR1 LGHNA, CDR2 YSLEER. Trimming removed 4 bases from V and 2 bases from J; junction bases left unmatched: 10.

The gene calls are TRBV9 and TRBJ2-7, with D perhaps TRBD2 (5 bases). The length of the CDR3 is 14 residues. The V gene's germline CDR1 is SGDLS and CDR2 YYNGEE. V lost 4 bases and J lost 3, with 14 bases in between. The CDR3 DNA reads TGTGCCAGCAGCACAGAAGCGGTGGACTACGAGCAGTACTTC. As protein: CASSTEAVDYEQYF.

V gene TRBV29-1 combines with J gene TRBJ2-1; the D gene is possibly TRBD1 (5 bases). Germline-derived CDR1 and CDR2 are SQVTM and ANQGSEA. V lost 4 bases, J lost 5 bases, and 12 bases lay in between. The length of the CDR3 is 13 residues. The CDR3 sequence: CSVGGGYNNEQFF. CDR3 sequence (DNA): TGCAGCGTTGGGGGCGGCTACAACAATGAGCAGTTCTTC.

The gene calls are TRBV5-4 and TRBJ2-5, with a possible D match to TRBD1 (6 bases). Per germline, CDR1 SGHNT and CDR2 YYREEE (reference sequence). The CDR3 spans 14 residues. V dropped 7 bases and J dropped 5 bases, with 18 bases sitting between them. The DNA of the CDR3 is TGTGCCAGCGGCAGACAGGACGTCCGGGAGACCCAGTACTTC. Its protein is CASGRQDVRETQYF.

The rearrangement links TRBV27 to TRBJ2-1; TRBD2 agrees at 8 bases. CDR1 and CDR2 from the germline V gene are MNHEY and SMNVEV (reference sequence). V shed 2 bases and J 4 bases; nucleotides not matched to a gene: 4. The CDR3 loop spans 15 amino acids. CDR3 in DNA: TGTGCCAGCAGTTTAATTAGCGGGGCGTACAATGAGCAGTTCTTC. It translates to CASSLISGAYNEQFF.

The V gene is TRBV6-1, the J gene TRBJ1-2; the D is unclear. The CDR3 spans 15 residues. CDR1 is MNHNS, CDR2 SASEGT, per germline. The germline V and J ends were trimmed by 1 base and 1 base, with 10 bases remaining between them. DNA for the CDR3: TGTGCCAGCAGTGAAGGAGCCACGCGTAACTATGGCTACACCTTC. The encoded protein is CASSEGATRNYGYTF.

This clone was picked up many times. J is TRBJ1-1 and V is TRBV20-1; D uncertain. The CDR3 is 11 amino acids. The V and J ends lost 3 bases and 1 base respectively, with 3 bases between them. Germline-derived CDR1 and CDR2 are DFQATT and SNEGSKA (reference sequence). The CDR3 loop is CSASKNTEAFF. CDR3 in DNA: TGCAGTGCTAGTAAGAACACTGAAGCTTTCTTT.

The chain has TRBV18 and TRBJ2-1; 10 bases agree with TRBD2. The CDR3 sequence is 16 residues long. Trimming removed 0 bases from V and 7 bases from J; junction bases left unmatched: 6. The germline V gene has CDR1 KGHSH and CDR2 LQKENI. CDR3 bases: TGTGCCAGCTCACCACCAGCGGGAGGGAAGGCGAATGAGCAGTTCTTC. Encoded protein: CASSPPAGGKANEQFF.

The chain uses TRBV14 and TRBJ2-7; D unresolved. This CDR3 spans 13 amino acids. V lost 3 bases and J lost 1, with 7 bases in between. The germline gives CDR1 SGHDN, CDR2 FVKESK. The CDR3 DNA reads TGTGCCAGCAGCCAGACTGGGTCCTACGAGCAGTACTTC. Amino acids: CASSQTGSYEQYF.

This chain uses TRBV2 with TRBJ1-1; D perhaps matches TRBD1 (6 bases). Germline lookup yields CDR1 SNHLY and CDR2 FYNNEI. CDR3 length equals 15 residues. Trimming removed 4 bases from V and 9 bases from J, with 21 bases in between. Here the CDR3 DNA reads TGTGCCAGCAGTGCAGAGGTAGGAGCCACAGGGAAAGCTTTCTTT. Protein product: CASSAEVGATGKAFF.

The chain recombines TRBV7-9 with TRBJ2-7; 9 bases are shared with TRBD2. CDR1 SEHNR and CDR2 FQNEAQ come from the germline V gene (reference sequence). Trimming took 5 bases from V and 5 from J; bases not matched to a gene: 7. The CDR3 covers 14 residues. The CDR3 bases are TGTGCCAGCAGCATTAGCGGGAGTAGGAACGAGCAGTACTTC. This translates into CASSISGSRNEQYF. The complete variable domain, with remaining parts taken from reference TRBV7-9 and TRBJ2-7, reads DTGVSQNPRHKITKRGQNVTFRCDPISEHNRLYWYRQTLGQGPEFLTYFQNEAQLEKSRLLSDRFSAERPKGSFSTLEIQRTEQGDSAMYLCASSISGSRNEQYFGPGTRLTVT.

In its sample, this clone was seen once. The V call is TRBV6-1, the J call TRBJ2-7; 7 nucleotides agree with TRBD2. Germline CDR1 is MNHNS and CDR2 is SASEGT. J lost 3 bases, V lost 0 bases, and 5 bases had no gene match. There are 15 residues in the CDR3. In DNA, the CDR3 is TGTGCCAGCAGTGAAGCGCGGGAGACAGTCTACGAGCAGTACTTC. Translation gives CASSEARETVYEQYF.

The chain carries TRBV7-3 and TRBJ2-3; D possibly corresponds to TRBD2 (5 bases). Trimming left V 7 bases short and J 0 bases short, with 14 bases between. The germline gives CDR1 SGHTA, CDR2 FQGTGA. The CDR3 is made up of 15 amino acids. CDR3 protein: CASTLRGSSTDTQYF. DNA for the CDR3: TGTGCCAGCACCCTCCGTGGGAGTAGCACAGATACGCAGTATTTT. The variable domain in full, completed from reference TRBV7-3 and TRBJ2-3, reads GAGVSQTPSNKVTEKGKYVELRCDPISGHTALYWYRQSLGQGPEFLIYFQGTGAADDSGLPNDRFFAVRPEGSVSTLKIQRTERGDSAVYLCASTLRGSSTDTQYFGPGTRLTVL.

The V gene is TRBV29-1, the J gene TRBJ1-1; D uncertain. V lost 4 bases to trimming and J lost 0 bases, with 9 bases between them. Germline lookup yields CDR1 SQVTM and CDR2 ANQGSEA. The CDR3 runs 13 residues. As DNA, the CDR3 is TGCAGCGTTGGGCCGGGAATGAACACTGAAGCTTTCTTT. This codes for CSVGPGMNTEAFF.

This clone came up once. The chain combines TRBV7-2 with TRBJ2-1, with 7 bases matching TRBD2. Germline CDR1 SGHTA, CDR2 FQGNSA. J was trimmed by 8 bases and V by 5 bases; bases with no gene match: 15. The CDR3 sequence is 16 residues long. CDR3 protein: CASSQKRDSLFYEQFF. The CDR3 nucleotides read TGTGCCAGCAGCCAAAAGCGGGACTCTCTGTTTTATGAGCAGTTCTTC.

The V and J genes are TRBV28 and TRBJ1-1; no clear D. CDR1 and CDR2 from the germline V gene are MDHEN and SYDVKM. The CDR3 covers 14 residues. V shed 2 bases and J shed 2 bases, with 9 bases lying between them. The CDR3 coding sequence is TGTGCCAGCAGTTTAACAAGGGAAAACACTGAAGCTTTCTTT. Protein product: CASSLTRENTEAFF.

The chain couples TRBV5-4 to TRBJ1-1, with a tentative D call TRBD1 (5 bases). The CDR3 contains 14 residues. The V end lost 4 bases, the J end lost 3 bases, and 13 bases lay between the germline ends. Germline lookup yields CDR1 SGHNT and CDR2 YYREEE (reference sequence). CDR3: CASSGGRRDTEAFF. The CDR3 DNA sequence: TGTGCCAGCAGCGGCGGGCGCAGGGACACTGAAGCTTTCTTT.

The rearrangement joins TRBV7-3 to TRBJ1-3; 9 bases fit TRBD1. Germline V gives CDR1 SGHTA, CDR2 FQGTGA. The V and J ends lost 1 base and 4 bases, in that order; junction bases with no gene match: 2. This CDR3 is 15 amino acids long. CDR3 sequence reads: CASSLNRGLGNTIYF. CDR3 nucleotides: TGTGCCAGCAGCTTAAACAGGGGGCTCGGAAACACCATATATTTT.

The V call is TRBV28, the J call TRBJ1-5; weak D call: TRBD1 (5 bases). The length of the CDR3 is 13 residues. The V and J ends lost 3 bases and 7 bases respectively, with 10 bases between them. Germline CDR1 and CDR2: MDHEN and SYDVKM. The chain's CDR3 is CASSFGGAQPQHF. CDR3 coding DNA: TGTGCCAGCAGTTTTGGAGGGGCCCAGCCCCAGCATTTT.

The V and J genes are TRBV4-1 and TRBJ2-3, with D hard to call. Trimming left V 2 bases short and J 1 base short, with 13 bases between. From germline, CDR1 is MGHRA and CDR2 YSYEKL. The length of the CDR3 is 16 residues. In DNA, the CDR3 is TGCGCCAGCAGCCAATCATCCCAAAGGGGCACAGATACGCAGTATTTT. This encodes CASSQSSQRGTDTQYF.